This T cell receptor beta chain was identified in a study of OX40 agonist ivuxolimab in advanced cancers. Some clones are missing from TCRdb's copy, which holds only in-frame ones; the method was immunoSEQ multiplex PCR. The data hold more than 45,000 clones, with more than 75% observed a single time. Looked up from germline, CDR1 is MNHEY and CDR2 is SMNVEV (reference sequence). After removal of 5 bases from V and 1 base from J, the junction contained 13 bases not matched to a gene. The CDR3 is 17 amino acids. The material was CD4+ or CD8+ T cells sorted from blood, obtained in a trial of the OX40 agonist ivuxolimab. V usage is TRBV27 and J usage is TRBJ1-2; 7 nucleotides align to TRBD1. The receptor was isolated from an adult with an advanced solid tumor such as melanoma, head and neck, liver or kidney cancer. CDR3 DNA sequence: TGTGCCAGCAGTCGTCGACAGGGCCCTGTTAATAACTATGGCTACACCTTC. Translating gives CASSRRQGPVNNYGYTF.